The entry below gives a single T cell receptor (beta chain) sequence along with its context. Which antigen it targets is not known. Per-nucleotide qualities are absent, and no much larger clonotype sits a single base away. The CDR3 goes from the cysteine to the phenylalanine over 16 residues. Only the CDR3 portion is preserved as DNA: 48 bases, with reading frame beginning at the first base. CDR1 is given as DFQATT and CDR2 as SNEGSKA, both from the germline V gene (reference sequence). V sheds 0 bases and J sheds 2 bases, leaving 16 bases between their ends. The sample belongs to a study of T cell repertoires in cytomegalovirus infection (dated by TCRdb to the late 2010s). For the wider study: Recently identified HLA-C-restricted CMV epitopes, whose presentation resists viral immunomodulation, were targeted by peptide stimulations together with well-studied HLA-B-restricted epitopes. Donor HLA type was relevant to the analysis, as public TCR beta signatures indicated carriage of CMV infection together with the matching HLA type. On the study overall, not on this receptor specifically: In both this cohort and an independent roughly 350-donor cohort, the cumulative frequency of public TCR beta family members distinguished carriers of CMV infection plus the relevant HLA type. In the ex vivo response, HLA-C-restricted CMV-specific TCR beta clonotypes were dominant, and in two of eight donors the single most frequent clonotype came from this HLA-C-restricted group.

The treatment or condition label on this specimen signifies: in vitro stimulation with specific CMV peptide epitopes to enrich CMV-specific T cells. TCRdb shows the sequencer as Illumina HiSeq 1500. The public sequencing data were trimmed at Q25 with fastp and processed into clonotypes with MiXCR by TCRdb, which kept only in-frame beta chains. Records with the same CDR3 protein are collapsed into one entry carrying the most frequent genes and DNA. For this sample there are 300,000 to 400,000 distinct CDR3 sequences; approximately 32% appear just once. The ten largest clonotypes hold 20% of the sample.

This TCR was recovered from a human donor in good health (CMV status not recorded). Some clones in this sample may be carry-over from other donors' samples. This receptor chain uses TRBV20-1 and TRBJ1-2, with the D gene call left open. The sample in question was cultured PBMCs, obtained from culture after CMV antigen stimulation. The DNA sequence is given as TGCAGTGCTAGAGATATGCAGGCAACTGTCAACTATGGCTACACCTTC. Protein translation: CSARDMQATVNYGYTF.